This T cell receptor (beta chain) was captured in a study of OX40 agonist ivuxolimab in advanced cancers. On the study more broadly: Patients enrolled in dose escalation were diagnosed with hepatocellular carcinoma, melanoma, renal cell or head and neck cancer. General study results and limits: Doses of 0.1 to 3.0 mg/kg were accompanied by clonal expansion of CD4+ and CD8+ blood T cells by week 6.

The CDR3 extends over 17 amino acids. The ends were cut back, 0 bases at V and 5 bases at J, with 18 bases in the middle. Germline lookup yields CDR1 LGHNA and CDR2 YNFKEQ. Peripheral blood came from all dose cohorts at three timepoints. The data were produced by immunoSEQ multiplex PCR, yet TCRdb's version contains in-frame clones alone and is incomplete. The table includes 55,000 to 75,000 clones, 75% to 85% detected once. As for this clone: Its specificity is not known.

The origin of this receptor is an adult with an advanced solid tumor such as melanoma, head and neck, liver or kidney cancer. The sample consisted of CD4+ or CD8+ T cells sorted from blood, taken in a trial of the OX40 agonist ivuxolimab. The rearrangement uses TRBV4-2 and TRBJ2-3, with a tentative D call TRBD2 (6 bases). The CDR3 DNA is TGTGCCAGCAGCCAAGATGCGGGCGCTAGCGCGGGAGATACGCAGTATTTT. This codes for CASSQDAGASAGDTQYF.